This paragraph reports one TCR beta chain. Its antigen is currently unknown. The data were taken from a study of response to subunit inactivated influenza vaccine. Findings and caveats of the study: The authors suggested that few new T cells are recruited per seasonal influenza vaccination.

V was clipped by 2 bases and J by 1 base; unmatched bases: 3. The CDR3 spans 14 residues. Germline V CDR1 and CDR2: GTSNPN, SVGIG (reference sequence). TCRdb re-analysed the RT-PCR reads in MiXCR, keeping a single row per CDR3 protein. The sample gives around 750,000 distinct CDR3 sequences, approximately 22% of which show up once; roughly 10% is in the top ten. The sample was PBMCs from blood, taken around 5 days after vaccination. This clonotype was sampled from a man aged 45-65 years who received an inactivated influenza vaccine. The rearrangement joins TRBV30 to TRBJ1-1, with 8 bases matching TRBD1. CDR3 coding DNA: TGTGCCTGGAGTTGGGACAGGCCGAACACTGAAGCTTTCTTT. This gives the protein CAWSWDRPNTEAFF.